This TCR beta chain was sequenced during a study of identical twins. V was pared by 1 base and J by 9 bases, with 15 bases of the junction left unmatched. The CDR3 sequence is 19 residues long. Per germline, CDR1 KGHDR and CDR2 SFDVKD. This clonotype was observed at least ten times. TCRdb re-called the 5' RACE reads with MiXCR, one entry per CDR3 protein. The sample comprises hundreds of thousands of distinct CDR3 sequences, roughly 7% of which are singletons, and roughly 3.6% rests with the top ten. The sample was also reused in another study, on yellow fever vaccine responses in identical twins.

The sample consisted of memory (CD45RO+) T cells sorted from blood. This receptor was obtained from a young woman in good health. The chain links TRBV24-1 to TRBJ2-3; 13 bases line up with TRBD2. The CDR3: CATSDFGFRGLAGMETQYF. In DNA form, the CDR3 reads TGTGCCACCAGTGATTTTGGCTTTAGGGGACTAGCGGGAATGGAAACGCAGTATTTT.